Following are 2 T cell receptor beta chains from one sample sequenced in a study of regulatory T cells in long-lasting Graves disease. Time point defined: persistent/refractory GD, antithyroid drugs over 5 years with positive TRAb. The TCR library was prepared using RNA isolated from PBMCs. For TCR beta, libraries came from iRepertoire HTBI primers and Arm-PCR of CDR3 regions. TCRdb fed the multiplex PCR reads into MiXCR, producing one record per CDR3 protein. This sample carries more than 650,000 distinct CDR3 sequences, around 32% of them seen once, and the ten largest clones take 40% to 50%. Sequencing was performed on peripheral blood mononuclear cells (PBMCs), taken when the disease was refractory, from a patient treated with antithyroid drugs. The receptors here all came from a female donor with Graves disease.

This chain uses TRBV20-1 with TRBJ1-1; D remains ambiguous. The CDR3 sequence is 15 residues long. Trimming left V 3 bases short and J 0 bases short, with 14 bases between. Germline V lookup: CDR1 DFQATT, CDR2 SNEGSKA (reference sequence). Here the CDR3 DNA reads TGCAGTGCTAGTCGCGGGCCGGATATGAACACTGAAGCTTTCTTT. Its protein product is CSASRGPDMNTEAFF.

The chain links TRBV6-1 to TRBJ1-5; D might be TRBD1 (6 bases). This CDR3 spans 14 amino acids. V was clipped by 7 bases and J by 3 bases, with 13 bases between them. The germline CDR1 and CDR2 sequences are MNHNS and SASEGT. CDR3 DNA sequence: TGTGCCAGCAAGGGTGACAGGTCCAATCAGCCCCAGCATTTT. Its translation: CASKGDRSNQPQHF.